This entry lists 21 T cell receptor beta chains sequenced from one sample in a study of cytomegalovirus exposure and HLA in healthy donors. The PCR made use of 60 Vbeta and 13 Jbeta primers. TCRdb's copy holds only in-frame clones and misses some; the assay was immunoSEQ multiplex PCR. The sample carries approximately 140,000 clones, 77% recorded once. The sequenced material came from PBMCs. These receptors were collected from a woman between 50 and 59 years old in good health and CMV-seronegative.

This clone was seen a handful of times. The chain recombines TRBV30 with TRBJ2-3; 9 positions agree with TRBD1. CDR1 and CDR2 from the germline V gene are GTSNPN and SVGIG (reference sequence). Trimming removed 5 bases from V and 4 bases from J; junction bases left unmatched: 7. This CDR3 is 14 amino acids long. Here the CDR3 DNA reads TGTGCCTGGTGCCGGGACAGGGATGCAGATACGCAGTATTTT. This gives the protein CAWCRDRDADTQYF.

The chain uses TRBV27 and TRBJ1-1; 9 positions match TRBD1. J gave up 0 bases and V 4 bases, and 12 bases lay outside the gene matches. This CDR3 region has 18 residues. The V gene's germline CDR1 is MNHEY and CDR2 SMNVEV (reference sequence). In DNA, the CDR3 is TGTGCCAGCAGTTCGATCCCTGGGACAGGGATAATGAACACTGAAGCTTTCTTT. Residues: CASSSIPGTGIMNTEAFF.

This clone was seen repeatedly, ten times or more. The rearrangement joins TRBV2 to TRBJ1-3, with TRBD1 identical over 7 bases. The CDR3 consists of 18 residues. The V gene end was trimmed by 6 bases and the J gene end by 0 bases; junction bases not matched to a gene: 14. Germline lookup yields CDR1 SNHLY and CDR2 FYNNEI. CDR3 DNA sequence: TGTGCCAGCAGGTGGGACCCGGGACAGCGAGTCTCTGGAAACACCATATATTTT. It is translated as CASRWDPGQRVSGNTIYF.

This chain uses TRBV6-1 with TRBJ1-5, with a tentative D call TRBD1 (5 bases). Trimming pared 8 bases from V and 4 bases from J, leaving 12 bases between. Per germline, CDR1 MNHNS and CDR2 SASEGT. The CDR3 spans 13 residues. The CDR3 nucleotides are TGTGCCAGCGCGGACACCAGAAATCAGCCCCAGCATTTT. Protein product: CASADTRNQPQHF.

The chain uses TRBV6-4 and TRBJ1-5; a weak D match, TRBD1 (6 bases). Germline CDR1 MRHNA, CDR2 SNTAGT. This CDR3 contains 15 residues. V dropped 2 bases and J dropped 2 bases, with 10 bases sitting between them. The CDR3 DNA reads as TGTGCCAGCAGTGACCAAGGGGGTGGCAATCAGCCCCAGCATTTT. Protein product: CASSDQGGGNQPQHF.

The rearrangement links TRBV19 to TRBJ2-1; TRBD2 aligns across 16 bases. The CDR3 is 17 residues long. Germline CDR1 LNHDA, CDR2 SQIVND (reference sequence). Trimming cost V 10 bases and J 2 bases; bases outside gene matches: 8. CDR3: CAIGTSGGEAPYNEQFF. Here the CDR3 DNA reads TGTGCCATCGGGACTAGCGGGGGGGAAGCCCCCTACAATGAGCAGTTCTTC.

The V call is TRBV5-4, the J call TRBJ1-6; 7 nucleotides line up with TRBD1. The CDR3 is 16 residues long. The V segment lost 2 bases and the J segment 7 bases; nucleotides outside the gene matches: 9. Germline assignment: CDR1 SGHNT and CDR2 YYREEE (reference sequence). CDR3: CASSLLRDRGNSPLHF. CDR3 bases: TGTGCCAGCAGCTTATTACGGGACAGAGGGAATTCACCCCTCCACTTT. The full variable domain, with the rest looked up from reference TRBV5-4 and TRBJ1-6, is ETGVTQSPTHLIKTRGQQVTLRCSSQSGHNTVSWYQQALGQGPQFIFQYYREEENGRGNFPPRFSGLQFPNYSSELNVNALELDDSALYLCASSLLRDRGNSPLHFGNGTRLTVT.

V usage is TRBV7-6 and J usage is TRBJ2-7; D perhaps matches TRBD2 (6 bases). The CDR3 spans 13 residues. The germline V gene has CDR1 SGHVS and CDR2 FNYEAQ. Trimming removed 4 bases from V and 2 bases from J, with 9 bases in between. CDR3 region: CASSSGLAYEQYF. The CDR3 coding sequence is TGTGCCAGCAGCTCGGGACTTGCCTACGAGCAGTACTTC.

This clone was counted a few times. The CDR3 region has the DNA TGTGCCAGCGGGGGCCCGACAACGAATCAGCCCCAGCATTTT. It translates to CASGGPTTNQPQHF. The genes are TRBV2 and TRBJ1-5, with D possibly matching TRBD1 (6 bases). The germline V gene has CDR1 SNHLY and CDR2 FYNNEI. The germline V and J ends were trimmed by 8 bases and 4 bases, with 15 bases remaining between them. The CDR3 runs to 14 residues.

J is TRBJ1-2 and V is TRBV4-1, with a tentative D call TRBD1 (6 bases). The V end was cut by 0 bases, the J end by 7 bases, with 18 bases between. This CDR3 contains 16 residues. Germline V lookup: CDR1 MGHRA, CDR2 YSYEKL. As DNA, the CDR3 is TGCGCCAGCAGCCAAGATCAGTCGACAGGCCGGTTTGGCTACACCTTC. It translates to CASSQDQSTGRFGYTF.

The CDR3 sequence is CASSLGLANTGELFF. The CDR3 DNA is TGTGCCAGCAGTCTGGGACTAGCGAACACCGGGGAGCTGTTTTTT. This chain connects TRBV27 to TRBJ2-2, with 8 nucleotides matching TRBD2. Germline CDR1 is MNHEY and CDR2 is SMNVEV (reference sequence). After removal of 5 bases from V and 0 bases from J, the junction contained 2 bases not matched to a gene. The CDR3 runs 15 residues.

The V and J genes are TRBV6-1 and TRBJ2-1, with D possibly TRBD2 on 6 matching bases. Germline assignment: CDR1 MNHNS and CDR2 SASEGT. With 8 bases removed from V and 12 bases from J, the gap between germline ends came to 17 bases. There are 12 residues in the CDR3. This chain's CDR3 is CASRSPGDGQFF. In DNA, the CDR3 is TGTGCCAGCCGCTCCCCGGGGGACGGGCAGTTCTTC.

The chain has TRBV19 and TRBJ2-1; perhaps TRBD1 as D (6 bases). The CDR3 sequence is 17 residues long. V lost 6 bases, J lost 2 bases, and 20 bases lay in between. Germline V gene lookup returns CDR1 LNHDA and CDR2 SQIVND (reference sequence). The DNA for the CDR3 is TGTGCCAGTAGCCCTCCGCCTTCCGGGACAACCTACAATGAGCAGTTCTTC. Translated: CASSPPPSGTTYNEQFF.

The chain employs TRBV15 and TRBJ2-5, with a possible D match to TRBD1 (5 bases). CDR3 size: 16 residues. Germline CDR1 LNHNV, CDR2 YYDKDF (reference sequence). V lost 0 bases to trimming and J lost 2 bases, with 13 bases between them. CDR3 sequence reads: CATSRDYGAGQETQYF. The CDR3 DNA follows: TGTGCCACCAGCAGAGATTATGGGGCAGGGCAAGAGACCCAGTACTTC.

The V gene is TRBV7-8, the J gene TRBJ1-6; D gene uncertain. The CDR3 is 12 amino acids. V lost 3 bases, J lost 8 bases, and 5 bases lay in between. CDR1 and CDR2 from the germline V gene are SGHVS and FQNEAQ. The CDR3 nucleotides read TGTGCCAGCAGCTTCCTTGATTCACCCCTCCACTTT. It specifies CASSFLDSPLHF.

A single count supports this clone. This chain links TRBV4-2 with TRBJ2-2; no clear D. The CDR3 spans 19 residues. V was clipped by 0 bases and J by 3 bases, with 20 bases between them. In germline, CDR1 is LGHNA, CDR2 YNFKEQ. The CDR3 reads CASSQEDPYVAADTGELFF. The CDR3, as DNA: TGTGCCAGCAGCCAAGAAGATCCCTACGTAGCAGCCGACACCGGGGAGCTGTTTTTT.

The chain joins TRBV9 to TRBJ2-3, with D possibly being TRBD1 (5 bases). Germline CDR1 SGDLS, CDR2 YYNGEE. The CDR3 is 15 amino acids. V lost 0 bases to trimming and J lost 2 bases, with 10 bases between them. The CDR3 here is CASSVEGISTDTQYF. In DNA form, the CDR3 reads TGTGCCAGCAGCGTAGAGGGGATTTCCACAGATACGCAGTATTTT.

This clone was recorded a few times. The J gene is TRBJ2-5, the V gene TRBV7-9; tentatively, D is TRBD2 (6 bases). CDR1 SEHNR and CDR2 FQNEAQ come from the germline V gene (reference sequence). This CDR3 comprises 14 residues. V lost 5 bases and J 5 bases, leaving 15 bases between the germline ends. CDR3 residues: CASSRDFVGETQYF. As DNA, the CDR3 is TGTGCCAGCAGCCGGGACTTCGTCGGGGAGACCCAGTACTTC.

The chain uses TRBV6-5 and TRBJ1-1; D unresolved. The V gene lost 11 bases and the J gene lost 0 bases, with 16 bases spanning the gap. Germline CDR1 reads MNHEY; CDR2 reads SVGAGI. The CDR3 is made up of 14 amino acids. The DNA of the CDR3 is TGTGCCGTTATCTCGTCGGACTTGAACACTGAAGCTTTCTTT. This sequence encodes CAVISSDLNTEAFF.

The chain employs TRBV7-9 and TRBJ2-7; possible D gene TRBD1, 5 bases. The germline gives CDR1 SEHNR, CDR2 FQNEAQ (reference sequence). The CDR3 sequence is 13 residues long. V was cut by 5 bases and J by 7 bases, with 15 bases left in between. In nucleotides, the CDR3 is TGTGCCAGCAGCCCTCAGGGTAGCTGGGAGCAGTACTTC. Its protein is CASSPQGSWEQYF.

This chain links TRBV6-1 with TRBJ1-2; D may be TRBD1 (6 bases). This CDR3 spans 13 amino acids. V lost 3 bases, J lost 5 bases, and 10 bases lay in between. CDR1 is MNHNS, CDR2 SASEGT, per germline. As DNA, the CDR3 is TGTGCCAGCAGTGACCAGGGGAGATATGGCTACACCTTC. Translated: CASSDQGRYGYTF.